This TCR beta chain was sequenced for a study of tissue T cells after allogeneic stem cell transplantation (dated by TCRdb to 2021 to 2024). Study-level background: The study profiled TCR beta repertoires in many tissues obtained from research autopsies of patients with and without GVHD, and also in mouse models of GVHD. The human arm was a prospective observational study without blinding or randomization.

The library was made by the immunoSEQ multiplex PCR assay. TCRbeta CDR3 sequencing was done by Adaptive Biotechnologies at survey depth, reporting CDR3 sequences, V/J genes, productive frequency and template counts. TCR beta CDR3 regions were amplified from genomic DNA instead of RNA. Processing in the source paper ran as follows. Jensen-Shannon divergence was used to quantify pairwise repertoire overlap between tissues, with a value of 1 meaning complete divergence and a value of 0 meaning identical repertoires. Tissues were clustered by single-linkage agglomerative hierarchical clustering of pairwise JSD values and displayed as dendrograms. GLIPH2 was run on all patient samples with simulation_depth 1000, kmer_min_depth 3, cdr3_length_cutoff 8, keeping groups with more than two unique CDR3s. In a standardized tissue-overlap score, Jaccard GLIPH-group overlap across patients was extrapolated to a standard repertoire size of 1000 clones. To look at how diversity was associated with clinical or experimental variables, linear mixed-effect models were used, with tissue treated as a fixed effect and individual treated as a random effect. The immuneACCESS repertoire file appears here via TCRdb, limited to in-frame rearrangements. These files lack a portion of the clones; in checked studies, under half of the deficit traces to unresolved V genes, and the cause of the others is not known. That table is the source of V, J and clone size, and D and trimming were worked out from the DNA. The table for this sample lists thousands of clones; almost 70% of them were counted only once. The top ten hold about 0.73% of the sample.

From the cysteine up to the phenylalanine, the CDR3 has a length of 16 residues. The DNA covers only part of the CDR3, 45 bases in frame from base 1. Trimming accounts for 3 bases at V and 2 bases at J, while the number of junction bases matched to no gene is 7. Based on the germline V gene (reference sequence), the CDR1 and CDR2 sequences are NNHNN and SYGAGS. In regard to this clone: It lacks a known antigen. Being a mouse receptor, it is described with mouse gene labels and germline sequences. The CDR3 end is not reached by the read, which stops 1 residue before it; the germline J gene fills it in.

What the work shows at the level of the full study, not this receptor alone: A small and clinically heterogeneous patient cohort was studied, and sampling depth was acknowledged as a limitation. In both patients and mice, T cells from blood and spleen picked up only a limited part of the TCR repertoire that was detected in tissues. The study did not establish which tissue TCRs were alloreactive or antigen-specific, and some clones may have been host cells that persisted. Not many T cell clones showed up in more than one patient, yet clustering based on motifs uncovered repertoire signatures that were shared across patients in a tissue-specific way. Within patients, how anatomically similar the tissues were was a key factor in shaping TCR repertoire composition, regardless of disease or transplant status.

Specimen: blood. Here the chain combines TRBV13-2 and TRBJ2-5; the junction holds 9 bases that match TRBD2. This sequence was found in a female BALB/c mouse in good health. The strain carries MHC haplotype H2-d. The part of the CDR3 DNA that was read is TGTGCCAGCGGTGCCGCGGGACTGGGAGTCCAAGACACCCAGTAC. Its translation is CASGAAGLGVQDTQY. The whole CDR3 protein reads CASGAAGLGVQDTQYF.